Detailed here is one T cell receptor (beta chain). Germline CDR1 is MNHNS and CDR2 is SASEGT. Trimming at V came to 6 bases and at J to 1 base, leaving 6 bases not matched to a gene. CDR3 length: 15 residues. The sample is drawn from a study of T cells in Graves' hyperthyroidism and ophthalmopathy. Amplified regions were TCR beta CDR3 sequences from RNA transcripts. Primed by the HTBI set, a first-round RT-PCR was run on the TCR CDR3. MiXCR, applied by TCRdb to the multiplex PCR reads, yields one record per CDR3 protein. The data hold 650,000 to 700,000 distinct CDR3 sequences, with 15% to 20% observed a single time.

This chain connects TRBV6-1 to TRBJ2-7; the match to TRBD2 covers 10 bases. Sequencing was done on a sample of blood. The TCR sequence derives from a man over 45 with Graves' hyperthyroidism. CDR3 in DNA: TGTGCCAGCAGAAGGGGACTAGCGTCTTCCTACGAGCAGTACTTC. Amino acid sequence: CASRRGLASSYEQYF.